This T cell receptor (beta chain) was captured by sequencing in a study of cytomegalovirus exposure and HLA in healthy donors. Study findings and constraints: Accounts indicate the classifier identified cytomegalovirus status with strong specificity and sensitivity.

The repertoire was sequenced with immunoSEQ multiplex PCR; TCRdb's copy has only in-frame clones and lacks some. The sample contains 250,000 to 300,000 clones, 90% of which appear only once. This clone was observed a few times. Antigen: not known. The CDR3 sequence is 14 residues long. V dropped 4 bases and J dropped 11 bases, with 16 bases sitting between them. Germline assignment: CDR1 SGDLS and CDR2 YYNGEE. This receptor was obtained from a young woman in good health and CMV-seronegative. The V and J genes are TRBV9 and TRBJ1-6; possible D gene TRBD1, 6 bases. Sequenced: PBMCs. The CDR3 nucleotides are TGTGCCAGCAGCCCCTGGGACGGGGACACACCCCTCCACTTT. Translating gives CASSPWDGDTPLHF.